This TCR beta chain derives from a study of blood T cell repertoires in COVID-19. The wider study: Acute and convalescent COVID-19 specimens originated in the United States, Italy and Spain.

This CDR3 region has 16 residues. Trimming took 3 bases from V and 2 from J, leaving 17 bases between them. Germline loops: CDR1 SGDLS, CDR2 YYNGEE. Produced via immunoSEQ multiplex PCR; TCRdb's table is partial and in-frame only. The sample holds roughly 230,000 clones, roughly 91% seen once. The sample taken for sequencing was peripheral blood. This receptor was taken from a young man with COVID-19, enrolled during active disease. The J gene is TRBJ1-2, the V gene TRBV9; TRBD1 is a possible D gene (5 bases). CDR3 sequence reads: CASSAPLDTRNYGYTF. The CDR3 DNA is TGTGCCAGCAGCGCCCCCTTGGACACCAGAAACTATGGCTACACCTTC.